The present T cell receptor beta chain was sequenced within a study of T cell repertoires in cytomegalovirus infection. Background on the study: It can be stated that public TCR beta signatures indicated CMV infection as well as a matching HLA type.

The germline V gene has CDR1 SGHTA and CDR2 FQGNSA. Between the trimmed V and J ends, which lost 3 bases and 5 bases, there was a span of 16 bases. The CDR3 extends over 15 amino acids. Findings and limits, study-wide: Based on cumulative public TCR beta family frequency, carriers of CMV plus the relevant HLA were identified. HLA-C-restricted TCR beta clonotypes specific for CMV led the ex vivo response.

TCRdb reanalysed the reads using MiXCR and keeps one entry per CDR3 protein. The sample holds around 310,000 distinct CDR3 sequences; roughly 16% are singletons and the top ten take 12%. This clonotype was counted many times. Antigen specificity is unknown. The chain uses TRBV7-2 and TRBJ2-5; D unclear. Sequencing was performed on PBMCs. This TCR was sampled from a human donor in good health (CMV status not recorded). Some clones in this sample may be carry-over from other donors' samples. The CDR3 loop reads CASSFLFGPSETQYF. The CDR3, as DNA: TGTGCCAGCAGCTTCTTATTTGGGCCCTCGGAGACCCAGTACTTC.